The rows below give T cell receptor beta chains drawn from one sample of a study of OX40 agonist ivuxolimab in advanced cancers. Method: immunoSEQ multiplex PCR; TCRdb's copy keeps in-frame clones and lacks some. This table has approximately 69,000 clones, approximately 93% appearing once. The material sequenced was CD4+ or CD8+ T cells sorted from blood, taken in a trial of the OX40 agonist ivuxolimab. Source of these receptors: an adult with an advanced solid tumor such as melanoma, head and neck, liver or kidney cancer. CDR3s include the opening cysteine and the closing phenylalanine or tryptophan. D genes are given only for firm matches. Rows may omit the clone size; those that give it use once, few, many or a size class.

DNA: TGTGCCTGGAGGGCCCTCTCTCCAGAGACCCAGTACTTC
CDR3: CAWRALSPETQYF
D: NA
size: NA
V: TRBV30
J: TRBJ2-5

DNA: TGTGCCAGTAGTTGGGGACAGGGGGGTCTGAACACTGAAGCTTTCTTT
CDR3: CASSWGQGGLNTEAFF
D: TRBD1
size: NA
V: TRBV19
J: TRBJ1-1

DNA: TGTGCCAGCAGCTTAGGTACTAGCGGGAGGCACTTAGGTTCCTACAATGAGCAGTTCTTC
CDR3: CASSLGTSGRHLGSYNEQFF
D: TRBD2
size: NA
V: TRBV7-3
J: TRBJ2-1

DNA: TGTGCCAGTTTCCGGACAGGACACCTTGGGGCTTTCTTT
CDR3: CASFRTGHLGAFF
D: TRBD1
size: NA
V: TRBV19
J: TRBJ1-1

DNA: TGCGCCAGCAGCTTGGAGTACGGGAGGGCCACAGATACGCAGTATTTT
CDR3: CASSLEYGRATDTQYF
D: TRBD2
size: NA
V: TRBV5-1
J: TRBJ2-3

DNA: TGTGCCAGCTCACCCCAAAGGACCGATGAAAAACTGTTTTTT
CDR3: CASSPQRTDEKLFF
D: NA
size: NA
V: TRBV18
J: TRBJ1-4

DNA: TGTGCCAGCAGCTTGATGGGACAGGGGACAGATACGCAGTATTTT
CDR3: CASSLMGQGTDTQYF
D: TRBD1
size: NA
V: TRBV7-9
J: TRBJ2-3

DNA: TGTGCCAGCAGCTTGATGGGGGGGAGCAATCAGCCCCAGCATTTT
CDR3: CASSLMGGSNQPQHF
D: NA
size: NA
V: TRBV5-5
J: TRBJ1-5

DNA: TGCGCCAGCAGAGGAACAGGGGGACCTATCTCCTACAATGAGCAGTTCTTC
CDR3: CASRGTGGPISYNEQFF
D: TRBD1
size: NA
V: TRBV2
J: TRBJ2-1

DNA: TGTGCCAGCAGTGGAAGGGACAGGGGGAATTCACCCCTCCACTTT
CDR3: CASSGRDRGNSPLHF
D: TRBD1
size: once
V: TRBV28
J: TRBJ1-6

DNA: TGCGCCAGCAGCTTGGCTGCGGCAGATAATGAAAAACTGTTTTTT
CDR3: CASSLAAADNEKLFF
D: NA
size: NA
V: TRBV5-1
J: TRBJ1-4

DNA: TGTGCCAGCAGGGTCGACAGTTACGAGCAGTACTTC
CDR3: CASRVDSYEQYF
D: NA
size: NA
V: TRBV2
J: TRBJ2-7

DNA: TGTGCCAGCAGTTACTCGGGGGTATTGACTGAAGCTTTCTTT
CDR3: CASSYSGVLTEAFF
D: NA
size: NA
V: TRBV6-6
J: TRBJ1-1

DNA: TGTGCCAGCAGTAGTCCCGCCGGGCGCAGCAATCAGCCCCAGCATTTT
CDR3: CASSSPAGRSNQPQHF
D: NA
size: NA
V: TRBV6-6
J: TRBJ1-5

DNA: TGTGCCAGCAGCCCCTTTTGGACAGGGGGTCGGAATGAGCAGTTCTTC
CDR3: CASSPFWTGGRNEQFF
D: TRBD1
size: NA
V: TRBV5-4
J: TRBJ2-1

DNA: TGTGCCAGCAGCTTATTTGGGGGAGACTATGGCTACACCTTC
CDR3: CASSLFGGDYGYTF
D: NA
size: NA
V: TRBV7-2
J: TRBJ1-2

DNA: TGTGCCAGCAGCTTGGTTAAGCAGCGACTATACAATGAGCAGTTCTTC
CDR3: CASSLVKQRLYNEQFF
D: NA
size: few
V: TRBV5-8
J: TRBJ2-1

DNA: TGCGCCAGCAGCTTGGGGGGACTAGCGGGAGGGCCGAGCTCCTACAATGAGCAGTTCTTC
CDR3: CASSLGGLAGGPSSYNEQFF
D: TRBD2
size: once
V: TRBV5-1
J: TRBJ2-1

DNA: TGTGCCAGCAGCGGCGGCCCCGCCGTACCCCCGCGGGAGCTGTTTTTT
CDR3: CASSGGPAVPPRELFF
D: NA
size: NA
V: TRBV5-6
J: TRBJ2-2

DNA: TGTGCCATCAGTGGGTTGGAGGGTAGATACGAGCAGTACTTC
CDR3: CAISGLEGRYEQYF
D: NA
size: NA
V: TRBV10-3
J: TRBJ2-7

DNA: TGTGCCTGGAGTGTAATAGCTGGCAGGGGAAACACTGAAGCTTTCTTT
CDR3: CAWSVIAGRGNTEAFF
D: NA
size: NA
V: TRBV30
J: TRBJ1-1

DNA: TGTGCCAGCAGCAAAACAGGGACGAGAAATGAGCAGTTCTTC
CDR3: CASSKTGTRNEQFF
D: NA
size: NA
V: TRBV9
J: TRBJ2-1

DNA: TGTGCCAGCAGTTGGGGAATGAGGACTAGCGACACCGGGGAGCTGTTTTTT
CDR3: CASSWGMRTSDTGELFF
D: TRBD2
size: NA
V: TRBV27
J: TRBJ2-2

DNA: TGTGCCAGTAGCATCCGGGACGCTAACAATGAGCAGTTCTTC
CDR3: CASSIRDANNEQFF
D: NA
size: NA
V: TRBV19
J: TRBJ2-1

DNA: TGTGCCAGCAGTTTGGTGGGAACGTTCTACGAGCAGTACTTC
CDR3: CASSLVGTFYEQYF
D: NA
size: NA
V: TRBV28
J: TRBJ2-7

DNA: TGTGCCAGCAGTTCAAACACAGATACGCAGTATTTT
CDR3: CASSSNTDTQYF
D: NA
size: NA
V: TRBV27
J: TRBJ2-3

DNA: TGCAGTGTTCCGACTCCCGGCGGCTACACCTTC
CDR3: CSVPTPGGYTF
D: NA
size: NA
V: TRBV20-1
J: TRBJ1-2

DNA: TGTGCCAGCAGTTTCCTTTTCCGAGCGAACACTGAAGCTTTCTTT
CDR3: CASSFLFRANTEAFF
D: NA
size: NA
V: TRBV28
J: TRBJ1-1

DNA: TGTGCTAGTGGCCGGGACAGGCCCATGAACACTGAAGCTTTCTTT
CDR3: CASGRDRPMNTEAFF
D: TRBD1
size: NA
V: TRBV12-5
J: TRBJ1-1

DNA: TGCAGCGTTGAAGATCGGACTAGCGGTTACACAGATACGCAGTATTTT
CDR3: CSVEDRTSGYTDTQYF
D: TRBD2
size: NA
V: TRBV29-1
J: TRBJ2-3

DNA: TGTGCCAGCAGCACTGGACAGCCACAAGAGACCCAGTACTTC
CDR3: CASSTGQPQETQYF
D: NA
size: NA
V: TRBV7-9
J: TRBJ2-5

DNA: TGTGCCAGCAGCTTAGTAAGAGAGGCCCGGGGTAATGAGCAGTTCTTC
CDR3: CASSLVREARGNEQFF
D: NA
size: NA
V: TRBV7-9
J: TRBJ2-1

DNA: TGTGCCAGCAGCTTAGTGGGTGGCAGGGGGCCGGAAGAGACCCAGTACTTC
CDR3: CASSLVGGRGPEETQYF
D: TRBD1
size: NA
V: TRBV11-2
J: TRBJ2-5

DNA: TGTGCCAGCAGCGTAGCAGGGGCTGGGGCCAACGTCCTGACTTTC
CDR3: CASSVAGAGANVLTF
D: NA
size: NA
V: TRBV9
J: TRBJ2-6

DNA: TGTGCCAGAAGCGGTACAGGGGGTAATGAAAAACTGTTTTTT
CDR3: CARSGTGGNEKLFF
D: TRBD1
size: NA
V: TRBV5-3
J: TRBJ1-4

DNA: TGTGCCAGCAAACACTTAGGGCTCATTTTT
CDR3: CASKHLGLIF
D: NA
size: NA
V: TRBV27
J: TRBJ1-4

DNA: TGTGCCAGTAGTCTTTACGGGAGCACAGATACGCAGTATTTT
CDR3: CASSLYGSTDTQYF
D: NA
size: NA
V: TRBV19
J: TRBJ2-3

DNA: TGTGCCAGCAGCTTTTACGGACAGGGGGCCGGAGATACGCAGTATTTT
CDR3: CASSFYGQGAGDTQYF
D: TRBD1
size: NA
V: TRBV7-9
J: TRBJ2-3

DNA: TGTGCCAGCAGCCACGGGGGCGGGAGTCAGCCCCAGCATTTT
CDR3: CASSHGGGSQPQHF
D: NA
size: few
V: TRBV9
J: TRBJ1-5

DNA: TGTGCCAGCAGCCGTAAAGAGACCCAGTACTTC
CDR3: CASSRKETQYF
D: NA
size: once
V: TRBV2
J: TRBJ2-5

DNA: TGTGCCAGCAGTTTCCAGCCGGGACAGGGACATGAAAAACTGTTTTTT
CDR3: CASSFQPGQGHEKLFF
D: TRBD1
size: NA
V: TRBV28
J: TRBJ1-4

DNA: TGTGCCACCACCGCCGGGACAGGGGGAGCTTTCTTT
CDR3: CATTAGTGGAFF
D: TRBD1
size: NA
V: TRBV28
J: TRBJ1-1

DNA: TGTGCCAGCAGCTTAGGCGGGAGCCGGCGGGGTGAGCAGTTCTTC
CDR3: CASSLGGSRRGEQFF
D: TRBD2
size: NA
V: TRBV11-2
J: TRBJ2-1

DNA: TGTGCCAGCAGTCTCCCGGGACTTCACTACGAGCAGTACTTC
CDR3: CASSLPGLHYEQYF
D: NA
size: NA
V: TRBV28
J: TRBJ2-7

DNA: TGTGCCAGTAGTAAAGCGAGGAACACTGAAGCTTTCTTT
CDR3: CASSKARNTEAFF
D: NA
size: NA
V: TRBV19
J: TRBJ1-1

DNA: TGTGCCAGCAGCCCTTTAGGACAGGAAAAACTGTTTTTT
CDR3: CASSPLGQEKLFF
D: NA
size: NA
V: TRBV14
J: TRBJ1-4

DNA: TGTGCCGTCATAGGGAGTGAAGCTTTCTTT
CDR3: CAVIGSEAFF
D: NA
size: NA
V: TRBV6-1
J: TRBJ1-1

DNA: TGTGCCAGCAGCCAAGTGAGGGATGGCTACACCTTC
CDR3: CASSQVRDGYTF
D: NA
size: NA
V: TRBV14
J: TRBJ1-2

DNA: TGTGCCAGTAGCCCATTCGGGGCACAGCAGGCTGGGGAGCTGTTTTTT
CDR3: CASSPFGAQQAGELFF
D: NA
size: NA
V: TRBV19
J: TRBJ2-2

DNA: TGTGCCAGCAGCTTAGAGCGGCAGGATAATCAGCCCCAGCATTTT
CDR3: CASSLERQDNQPQHF
D: NA
size: few
V: TRBV7-8
J: TRBJ1-5

DNA: TGTGCCAGCAGTGAATACAGAGGAAACACCATATATTTT
CDR3: CASSEYRGNTIYF
D: NA
size: NA
V: TRBV25-1
J: TRBJ1-3